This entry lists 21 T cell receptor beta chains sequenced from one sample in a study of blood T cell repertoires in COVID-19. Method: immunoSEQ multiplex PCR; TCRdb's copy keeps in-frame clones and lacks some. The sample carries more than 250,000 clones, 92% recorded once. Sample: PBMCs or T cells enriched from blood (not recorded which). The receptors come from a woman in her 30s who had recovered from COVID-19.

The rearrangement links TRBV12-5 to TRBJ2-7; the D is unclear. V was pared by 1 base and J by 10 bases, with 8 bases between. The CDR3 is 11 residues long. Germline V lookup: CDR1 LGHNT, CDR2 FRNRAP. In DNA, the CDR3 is TGTGCTAGTGGTTTGGGGGTAGCCCAGTACTTC. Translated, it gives CASGLGVAQYF.

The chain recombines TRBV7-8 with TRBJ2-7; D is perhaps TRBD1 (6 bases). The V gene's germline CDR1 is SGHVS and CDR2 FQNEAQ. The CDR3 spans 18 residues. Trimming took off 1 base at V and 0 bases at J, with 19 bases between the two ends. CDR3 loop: CASSLGVGGAVNSYEQYF. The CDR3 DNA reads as TGTGCCAGCAGCTTAGGGGTTGGGGGCGCTGTGAACTCCTACGAGCAGTACTTC.

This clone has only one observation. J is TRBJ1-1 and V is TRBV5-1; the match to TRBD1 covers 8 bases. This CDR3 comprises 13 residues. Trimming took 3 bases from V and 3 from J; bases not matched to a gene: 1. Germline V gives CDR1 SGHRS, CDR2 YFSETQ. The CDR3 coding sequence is TGCGCCAGCAGCTCACAGGGGGACACTGAAGCTTTCTTT. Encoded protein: CASSSQGDTEAFF.

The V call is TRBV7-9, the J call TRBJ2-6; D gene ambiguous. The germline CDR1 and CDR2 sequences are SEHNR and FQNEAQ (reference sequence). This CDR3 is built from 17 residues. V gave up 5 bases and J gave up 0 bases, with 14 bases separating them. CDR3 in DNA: TGTGCCAGCAGCGGCCAAGGTAGCCTCTCTGGGGCCAACGTCCTGACTTTC. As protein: CASSGQGSLSGANVLTF. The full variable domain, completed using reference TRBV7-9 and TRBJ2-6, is DTGVSQNPRHKITKRGQNVTFRCDPISEHNRLYWYRQTLGQGPEFLTYFQNEAQLEKSRLLSDRFSAERPKGSFSTLEIQRTEQGDSAMYLCASSGQGSLSGANVLTFGAGSRLTVL.

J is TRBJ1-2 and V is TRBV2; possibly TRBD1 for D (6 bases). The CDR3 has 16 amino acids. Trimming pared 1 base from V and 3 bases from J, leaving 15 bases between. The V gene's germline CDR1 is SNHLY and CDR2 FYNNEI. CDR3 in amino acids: CASSEGKQGLYYGYTF. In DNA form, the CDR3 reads TGTGCCAGCAGTGAAGGGAAACAGGGTCTTTACTATGGCTACACCTTC.

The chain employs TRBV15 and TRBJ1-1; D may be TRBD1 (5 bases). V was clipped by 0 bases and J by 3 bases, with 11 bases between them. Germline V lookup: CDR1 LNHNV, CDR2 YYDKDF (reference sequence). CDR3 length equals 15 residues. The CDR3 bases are TGTGCCACCAGCAGAGATAGGGGCTTCGACACTGAAGCTTTCTTT. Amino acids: CATSRDRGFDTEAFF.

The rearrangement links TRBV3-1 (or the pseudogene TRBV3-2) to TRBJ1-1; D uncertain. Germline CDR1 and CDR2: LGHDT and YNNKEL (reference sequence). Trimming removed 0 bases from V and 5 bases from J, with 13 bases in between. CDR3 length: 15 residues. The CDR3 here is CASSQERGRWTEAFF. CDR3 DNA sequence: TGTGCCAGCAGCCAAGAACGAGGGAGATGGACTGAAGCTTTCTTT.

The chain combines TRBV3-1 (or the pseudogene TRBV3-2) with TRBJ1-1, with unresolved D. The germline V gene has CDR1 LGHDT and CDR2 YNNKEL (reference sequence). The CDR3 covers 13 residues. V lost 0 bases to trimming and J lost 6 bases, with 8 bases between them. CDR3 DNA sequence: TGTGCCAGCAGCCAAGATTTCGGTTCTGAAGCTTTCTTT. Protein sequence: CASSQDFGSEAFF.

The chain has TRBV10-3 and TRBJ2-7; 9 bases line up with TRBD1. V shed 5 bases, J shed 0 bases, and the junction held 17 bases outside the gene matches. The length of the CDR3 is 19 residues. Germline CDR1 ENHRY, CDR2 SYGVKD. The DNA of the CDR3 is TGTGCCATCAGTTCCGGGACAGGGCGTTTCGGCTTCTCCTCCTACGAGCAGTACTTC. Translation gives CAISSGTGRFGFSSYEQYF.

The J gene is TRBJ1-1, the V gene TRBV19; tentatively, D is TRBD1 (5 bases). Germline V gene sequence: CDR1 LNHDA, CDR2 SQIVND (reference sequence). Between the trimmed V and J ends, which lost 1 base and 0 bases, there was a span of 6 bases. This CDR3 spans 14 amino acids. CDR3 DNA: TGTGCCAGTAGTATAGGACAGATGAACACTGAAGCTTTCTTT. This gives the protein CASSIGQMNTEAFF.

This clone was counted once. CDR3 bases: TGTGCCAGCAGGCTATCCTACGAGCAGTACTTC. Translated: CASRLSYEQYF. The chain couples TRBV27 to TRBJ2-7; D is uncertain. V was cut by 6 bases and J by 1 base, with 4 bases left in between. The CDR3 has 11 amino acids. Germline lookup yields CDR1 MNHEY and CDR2 SMNVEV (reference sequence).

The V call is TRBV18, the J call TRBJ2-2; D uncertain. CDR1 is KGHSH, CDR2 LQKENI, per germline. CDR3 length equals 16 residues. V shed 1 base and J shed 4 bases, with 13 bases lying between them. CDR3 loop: CASSPLVSSRTGELFF. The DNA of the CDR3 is TGTGCCAGCTCACCACTCGTTAGTTCACGCACCGGGGAGCTGTTTTTT.

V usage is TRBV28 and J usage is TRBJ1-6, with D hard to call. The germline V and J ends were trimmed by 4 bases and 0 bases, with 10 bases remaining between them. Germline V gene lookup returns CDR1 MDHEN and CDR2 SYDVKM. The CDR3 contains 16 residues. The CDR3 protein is CASSSGRSSYNSPLHF. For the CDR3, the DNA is TGTGCCAGCAGTTCGGGAAGAAGCTCCTATAATTCACCCCTCCACTTT.

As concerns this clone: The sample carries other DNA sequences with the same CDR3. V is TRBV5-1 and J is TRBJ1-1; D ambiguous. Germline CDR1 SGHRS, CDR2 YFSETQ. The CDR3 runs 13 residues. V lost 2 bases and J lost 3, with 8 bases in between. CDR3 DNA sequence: TGCGCCAGCAGCTTTGTAGAGGACACTGAAGCTTTCTTT. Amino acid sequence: CASSFVEDTEAFF.

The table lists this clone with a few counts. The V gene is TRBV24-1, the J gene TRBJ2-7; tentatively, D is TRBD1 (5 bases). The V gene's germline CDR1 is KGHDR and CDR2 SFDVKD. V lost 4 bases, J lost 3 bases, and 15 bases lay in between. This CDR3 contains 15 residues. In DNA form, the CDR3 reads TGTGCCACCAGTGACCCCCGACAGCGTAGCTACGAGCAGTACTTC. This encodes CATSDPRQRSYEQYF.

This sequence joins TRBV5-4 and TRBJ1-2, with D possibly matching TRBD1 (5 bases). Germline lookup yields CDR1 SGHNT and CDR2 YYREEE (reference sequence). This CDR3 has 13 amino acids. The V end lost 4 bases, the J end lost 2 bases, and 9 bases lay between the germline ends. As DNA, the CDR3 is TGTGCCAGCAGCCCGGACAAGAACTATGGCTACACCTTC. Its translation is CASSPDKNYGYTF.

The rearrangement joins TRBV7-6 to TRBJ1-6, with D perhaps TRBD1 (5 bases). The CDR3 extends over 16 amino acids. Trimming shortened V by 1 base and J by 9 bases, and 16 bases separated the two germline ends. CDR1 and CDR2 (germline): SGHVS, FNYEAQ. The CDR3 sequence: CASSLVGQGMGSPLHF. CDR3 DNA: TGTGCCAGCAGCTTAGTCGGGCAGGGAATGGGTTCACCCCTCCACTTT.

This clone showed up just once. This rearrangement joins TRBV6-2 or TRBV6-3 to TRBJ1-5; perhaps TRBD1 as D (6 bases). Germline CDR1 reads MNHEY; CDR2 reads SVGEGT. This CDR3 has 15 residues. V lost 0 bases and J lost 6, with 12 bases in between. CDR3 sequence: CASSYSGGLSQPQHF. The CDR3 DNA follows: TGTGCCAGCAGTTACTCCGGGGGGCTCAGTCAGCCCCAGCATTTT.

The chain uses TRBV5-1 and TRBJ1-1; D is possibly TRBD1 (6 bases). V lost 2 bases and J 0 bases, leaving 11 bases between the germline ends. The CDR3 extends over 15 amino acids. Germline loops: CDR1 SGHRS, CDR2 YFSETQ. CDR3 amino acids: CASSFFGQMNTEAFF. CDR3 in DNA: TGCGCCAGCAGCTTCTTCGGACAGATGAACACTGAAGCTTTCTTT.

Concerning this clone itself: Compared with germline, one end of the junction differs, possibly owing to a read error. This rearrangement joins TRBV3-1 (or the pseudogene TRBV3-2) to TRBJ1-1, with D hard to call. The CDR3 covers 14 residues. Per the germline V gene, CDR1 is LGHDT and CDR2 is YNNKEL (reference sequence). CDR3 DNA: TGTGCCAGCAGTCAAGAAGTTCGGGGCACTGAAGCTTTCTTT. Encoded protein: CASSQEVRGTEAFF.

CDR3 loop: CASSQEWTPRDEQYF. For the CDR3, the DNA is TGCGCCAGCAGCCAAGAGTGGACTCCTCGGGACGAGCAGTACTTC. The genes are TRBV4-1 and TRBJ2-7; the D gene is possibly TRBD2 (5 bases). Between the trimmed V and J ends, which lost 0 bases and 5 bases, there was a span of 14 bases. The CDR3 loop spans 15 amino acids. CDR1 is MGHRA, CDR2 YSYEKL, per germline.